The 4 T cell receptor beta chains given below trace back to one sample, sequenced in a study of T cells expressing NK-cell markers. From the 5' RACE reads, TCRdb lists one entry per CDR3 protein and no DNA. The table for this sample gives approximately 170,000 distinct CDR3 sequences. Sequenced material: blood T cells: a sorted CD56 or NKG2C T cell subset, CD4+ or CD8+ T cells, or bulk PBMC T cells (not recorded which). Receptors originate from a man aged 18-70 years in good health.

This sequence joins TRBV7-9 and TRBJ2-5; without DNA, the TCRdb call of TRBD2 cannot be checked. This CDR3 is 15 amino acids long. Germline CDR1 is SEHNR and CDR2 is FQNEAQ (reference sequence). CDR3 region: CASSPQMSGRETQYF.

The CDR3: CASRATGYTEAFF. J is TRBJ1-1 and V is TRBV25-1; TCRdb returns TRBD1, unconfirmable since there is no DNA. The CDR3 runs 13 residues. CDR1 is MGHDK and CDR2 is SYGVNS in the germline V gene.

The chain is built from TRBV7-9 and TRBJ1-5. CDR1 SEHNR and CDR2 FQNEAQ come from the germline V gene (reference sequence). This CDR3 is built from 12 residues. The CDR3: CASSRGGQPQHF.

The V call is TRBV6-1, the J call TRBJ2-3; no DNA is available, so the TRBD1 call from TCRdb remains unchecked. Germline V gene data show CDR1 as MNHNS and CDR2 as SASEGT. This CDR3 contains 15 residues. The CDR3 loop is CASSPGTGFTDTQYF.